This T cell receptor (beta chain) came from a study of cytomegalovirus exposure and HLA in healthy donors. Study outcomes and limitations: Many donors carried some public TCRs, although rarity characterized most TCR sequences.

Clones were read by immunoSEQ multiplex PCR, and TCRdb kept only the in-frame ones, dropping some. The repertoire holds under 75,000 clones, with over 90% as singletons. Germline trimming cut 4 bases from V and 6 bases from J; bases unmatched to any gene: 6. The germline gives CDR1 MNHEY, CDR2 SMNVEV (reference sequence). The CDR3 consists of 14 residues. Concerning this clone itself: Its antigen is unknown.

Sequenced input: PBMCs. The sequence came from a man younger than 30 in good health and CMV-seropositive. The chain recombines TRBV27 with TRBJ2-7; TRBD2 matches 10 bases. DNA of the CDR3: TGTGCCAGCAGTTCTAGCGGGAGTAGTTTCGAGCAGTACTTC. Protein product: CASSSSGSSFEQYF.